The rows below give T cell receptor beta chains drawn from one sample of a study of beta chain features in type 1 diabetes. Clones were sequenced by immunoSEQ multiplex PCR, and TCRdb holds only the in-frame ones, with some missing. This table holds more than 100,000 clones, roughly 17% found once. Sample: central memory CD4+ T cells from blood. All receptors come from a man under 40 with type 1 diabetes. Each CDR3 is given with its conserved first and last residue. The order of the fields is D gene, clone size, J gene, V gene, CDR3 DNA, CDR3 protein. D genes are given only for firm matches. Not every row has a clone size; where given, it reads once, few, many or a size class.

D gene: TRBD1; clone size: .; J gene: TRBJ1-5; V gene: TRBV6-5; CDR3 DNA: TGTGCCAGCAGTTATGGACAGGGTCTCAATCAGCCCCAGCATTTT; CDR3 protein: CASSYGQGLNQPQHF
D gene: TRBD2; clone size: few; J gene: TRBJ2-5; V gene: TRBV5-1; CDR3 DNA: TGCGCCAGCAGCCAAGCGGGGGCGATAAGGGAGCAGTACTTC; CDR3 protein: CASSQAGAIREQYF
D gene: .; clone size: .; J gene: TRBJ1-1; V gene: TRBV7-8; CDR3 DNA: TGTGCCAGCAGATTGACAGGTATGAACACTGAAGCTTTCTTT; CDR3 protein: CASRLTGMNTEAFF
D gene: .; clone size: .; J gene: TRBJ2-1; V gene: TRBV6-5; CDR3 DNA: TGTGCCAGCAGCGACCGGGGCCATGAGCAGTTCTTC; CDR3 protein: CASSDRGHEQFF
D gene: .; clone size: few; J gene: TRBJ2-1; V gene: TRBV7-7; CDR3 DNA: TGTGCCAGCAGCTCCGCCCCGGGTAATGGTTACAATGAGCAGTTCTTC; CDR3 protein: CASSSAPGNGYNEQFF
D gene: .; clone size: few; J gene: TRBJ2-7; V gene: TRBV9; CDR3 DNA: TGTGCCAGCAGCGTAGACAGGGACACCTACGAGCAGTACTTC; CDR3 protein: CASSVDRDTYEQYF
D gene: TRBD2; clone size: .; J gene: TRBJ2-1; V gene: TRBV6-1; CDR3 DNA: TGTGCCAGCAGTCCCCCTAGCGGGGGTTACAATGAGCAGTTCTTC; CDR3 protein: CASSPPSGGYNEQFF
D gene: TRBD2; clone size: .; J gene: TRBJ2-5; V gene: TRBV4-2; CDR3 DNA: TGTGCCAGCAGCCTCGGGGGGTCCACGGGGACCCAGTACTTC; CDR3 protein: CASSLGGSTGTQYF
D gene: .; clone size: .; J gene: TRBJ2-5; V gene: TRBV6-6; CDR3 DNA: TGTGCCATCAGTGCCAGAGAAGAGACCCAGTACTTC; CDR3 protein: CAISAREETQYF
D gene: .; clone size: .; J gene: TRBJ1-6; V gene: TRBV7-2; CDR3 DNA: TGTGCCAGCGGCAGTTACTTTAGTTCACCCCTCCACTTT; CDR3 protein: CASGSYFSSPLHF
D gene: .; clone size: few; J gene: TRBJ1-1; V gene: TRBV7-9; CDR3 DNA: TGTGCCAGCAGCTTATCTGCGAACACTGAAGCTTTCTTT; CDR3 protein: CASSLSANTEAFF
D gene: .; clone size: few; J gene: TRBJ1-2; V gene: TRBV4-3; CDR3 DNA: TGCGCCAGCAGCCAGCGGGGGCTAGACTATGGCTACACCTTC; CDR3 protein: CASSQRGLDYGYTF
D gene: .; clone size: .; J gene: TRBJ2-5; V gene: TRBV7-2; CDR3 DNA: TGTGCCAGCAGCTTAGTACAGGGTCTCATCCAAGAGACCCAGTACTTC; CDR3 protein: CASSLVQGLIQETQYF
D gene: .; clone size: .; J gene: TRBJ2-7; V gene: TRBV6-5; CDR3 DNA: TGTGCCAGCAGTTACTCAGGGGCGGGTCTAGCCTACGAGCAGTACTTC; CDR3 protein: CASSYSGAGLAYEQYF